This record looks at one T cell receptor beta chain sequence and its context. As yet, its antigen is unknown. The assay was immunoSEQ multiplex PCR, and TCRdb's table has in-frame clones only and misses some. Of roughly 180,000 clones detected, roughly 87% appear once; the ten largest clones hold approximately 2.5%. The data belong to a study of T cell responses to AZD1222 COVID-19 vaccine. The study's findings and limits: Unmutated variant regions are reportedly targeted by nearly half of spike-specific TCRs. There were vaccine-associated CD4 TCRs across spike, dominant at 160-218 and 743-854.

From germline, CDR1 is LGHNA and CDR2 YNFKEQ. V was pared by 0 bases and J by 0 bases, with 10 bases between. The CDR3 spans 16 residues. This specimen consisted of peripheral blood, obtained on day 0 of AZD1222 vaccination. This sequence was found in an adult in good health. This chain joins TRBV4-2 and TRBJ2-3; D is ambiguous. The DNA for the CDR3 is TGTGCCAGCAGCCAAGAACTTACGCGCAGCACAGATACGCAGTATTTT. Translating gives CASSQELTRSTDTQYF.